These T cell receptor beta chains were read from a single sample in a study of T cell responses to AZD1222 COVID-19 vaccine. Sequenced by immunoSEQ multiplex PCR; TCRdb stores in-frame clones only, minus some. This table has about 82,000 clones, 90% to 95% appearing once. The source material was peripheral blood, sampled 28 days after the second AZD1222 dose. The source of these receptors is an adult who received the AZD1222 COVID-19 vaccine. CDR3s include the opening cysteine and the closing phenylalanine or tryptophan. Fields, in order: D gene, clone size, CDR3 length, J gene, V gene, CDR3 DNA, CDR3 protein. The D gene is left open where the match is weak. Not every row has a clone size; where given, it reads once, few, many or a size class.

D gene: TRBD1; clone size: NA; CDR3 length: 13; J gene: TRBJ1-4; V gene: TRBV28; CDR3 DNA: TGTGCCAGTCGACAGGGGGCTAATGAAAAACTGTTTTTT; CDR3 protein: CASRQGANEKLFF
D gene: NA; clone size: NA; CDR3 length: 13; J gene: TRBJ1-1; V gene: TRBV19; CDR3 DNA: TGTGCCAGTAGTAGCCAGGCGAACACTGAAGCTTTCTTT; CDR3 protein: CASSSQANTEAFF
D gene: TRBD2; clone size: NA; CDR3 length: 15; J gene: TRBJ2-1; V gene: TRBV27; CDR3 DNA: TGTGCCAGCAGTTCTAGCGGGCACCCTGTCAATGAGCAGTTCTTC; CDR3 protein: CASSSSGHPVNEQFF
D gene: NA; clone size: NA; CDR3 length: 14; J gene: TRBJ1-5; V gene: TRBV7-2; CDR3 DNA: TGTGCCAGCAGCGAGAAGGGGGGCAATCAGCCCCAGCATTTT; CDR3 protein: CASSEKGGNQPQHF
D gene: NA; clone size: few; CDR3 length: 17; J gene: TRBJ2-3; V gene: TRBV6-1; CDR3 DNA: TGTGCCAGCAGTGGAGGCCTCCCTGGACAGACTGCGGATACGCAGTATTTT; CDR3 protein: CASSGGLPGQTADTQYF
D gene: TRBD1; clone size: NA; CDR3 length: 15; J gene: TRBJ1-1; V gene: TRBV9; CDR3 DNA: TGTGCCAGCAGCGATGGGGACAGGGTCTCCACTGAAGCTTTCTTT; CDR3 protein: CASSDGDRVSTEAFF
D gene: TRBD2; clone size: NA; CDR3 length: 16; J gene: TRBJ2-7; V gene: TRBV5-1; CDR3 DNA: TGCGCCAGCAGCAAAGCGTCTAGCGGGGGGGGCTACGAGCAGTACTTC; CDR3 protein: CASSKASSGGGYEQYF
D gene: NA; clone size: NA; CDR3 length: 11; J gene: TRBJ2-3; V gene: TRBV6-5; CDR3 DNA: TGTGCCACCTACTCCAGGGAGAGGCAGTATTTT; CDR3 protein: CATYSRERQYF
D gene: NA; clone size: NA; CDR3 length: 13; J gene: TRBJ2-4; V gene: TRBV28; CDR3 DNA: TGTGCCAGCACCAGGGGAGCCAAAAACATTCAGTACTTC; CDR3 protein: CASTRGAKNIQYF
D gene: NA; clone size: NA; CDR3 length: 13; J gene: TRBJ1-3; V gene: TRBV11-2; CDR3 DNA: TGTGCCAGCAGCTTAGTAGGGACTAACACCATATATTTT; CDR3 protein: CASSLVGTNTIYF
D gene: TRBD2; clone size: NA; CDR3 length: 15; J gene: TRBJ2-5; V gene: TRBV19; CDR3 DNA: TGTGCCAGTAGTGGACTAGCGGGGGGGACAGAGACCCAGTACTTC; CDR3 protein: CASSGLAGGTETQYF
D gene: TRBD1; clone size: NA; CDR3 length: 15; J gene: TRBJ1-2; V gene: TRBV3-1/TRBV3-2; CDR3 DNA: TGTGCCAGCAGCCCCTCCTACAGGGGGCTAGATGGCTACACCTTC; CDR3 protein: CASSPSYRGLDGYTF
D gene: NA; clone size: NA; CDR3 length: 11; J gene: TRBJ2-3; V gene: TRBV2; CDR3 DNA: TGTGCCAGCAGCAACGGGGGTACGCAGTATTTT; CDR3 protein: CASSNGGTQYF
D gene: NA; clone size: few; CDR3 length: 14; J gene: TRBJ1-1; V gene: TRBV5-1; CDR3 DNA: TGCGCCAGCAGCTTGGGACAGGCGAACACTGAAGCTTTCTTT; CDR3 protein: CASSLGQANTEAFF
D gene: NA; clone size: once; CDR3 length: 15; J gene: TRBJ2-7; V gene: TRBV5-6; CDR3 DNA: TGTGCCAGCAGCTTCCCCGACAGTTACTCCTACGAGCAGTACTTC; CDR3 protein: CASSFPDSYSYEQYF
D gene: NA; clone size: NA; CDR3 length: 16; J gene: TRBJ2-7; V gene: TRBV4-1; CDR3 DNA: TGCGCCAGCAGCCCTTCGGCCCAGACGGGGTCCTACGAGCAGTACTTC; CDR3 protein: CASSPSAQTGSYEQYF
D gene: NA; clone size: NA; CDR3 length: 13; J gene: TRBJ2-7; V gene: TRBV29-1; CDR3 DNA: TGCAGCGCTACCCAGACAGGATCCTACGAGCAGTACTTC; CDR3 protein: CSATQTGSYEQYF
D gene: TRBD2; clone size: NA; CDR3 length: 16; J gene: TRBJ2-3; V gene: TRBV18; CDR3 DNA: TGTGCCAGCTCACCACCCAGCGGGGTGAGGACAGATACGCAGTATTTT; CDR3 protein: CASSPPSGVRTDTQYF
D gene: TRBD1; clone size: NA; CDR3 length: 15; J gene: TRBJ1-2; V gene: TRBV19; CDR3 DNA: TGTGCCAGCATCGGGAGGGGGCCTTTTGGCTATGGCTACACCTTC; CDR3 protein: CASIGRGPFGYGYTF
D gene: TRBD1; clone size: NA; CDR3 length: 17; J gene: TRBJ1-2; V gene: TRBV7-9; CDR3 DNA: TGTGCCAGCAGCAGAGGGACAGCGACCCTGACTAACTATGGCTACACCTTC; CDR3 protein: CASSRGTATLTNYGYTF
D gene: NA; clone size: few; CDR3 length: 16; J gene: TRBJ1-5; V gene: TRBV6-6; CDR3 DNA: TGTGCCAGCAGTTATTCCCGGCCCGGGAGCCATCAGCCCCAGCATTTT; CDR3 protein: CASSYSRPGSHQPQHF
D gene: NA; clone size: NA; CDR3 length: 13; J gene: TRBJ2-5; V gene: TRBV2; CDR3 DNA: TGTGCCAGCTTCAGGGCAGCCCAAGAGACCCAGTACTTC; CDR3 protein: CASFRAAQETQYF
D gene: NA; clone size: NA; CDR3 length: 16; J gene: TRBJ1-4; V gene: TRBV7-2; CDR3 DNA: TGTGCCAGCAGCTTAGCGGGACCGGGAGTTAATGAAAAACTGTTTTTT; CDR3 protein: CASSLAGPGVNEKLFF
D gene: NA; clone size: NA; CDR3 length: 15; J gene: TRBJ1-2; V gene: TRBV6-5; CDR3 DNA: TGTGCCATCGACAGTCGGTCCCGCCCGCCCCGTGGCTACACCTTC; CDR3 protein: CAIDSRSRPPRGYTF
D gene: NA; clone size: NA; CDR3 length: 14; J gene: TRBJ2-1; V gene: TRBV5-1; CDR3 DNA: TGCGCCAGCAGCTTTGGGAACTCCTACAATGAGCAGTTCTTC; CDR3 protein: CASSFGNSYNEQFF
D gene: NA; clone size: once; CDR3 length: 17; J gene: TRBJ1-5; V gene: TRBV12-5; CDR3 DNA: TGTGCTAGTGGTTTGGTAAGGGGGGCTTTGGGCAATCAGCCCCAGCATTTT; CDR3 protein: CASGLVRGALGNQPQHF
D gene: NA; clone size: NA; CDR3 length: 17; J gene: TRBJ1-2; V gene: TRBV18; CDR3 DNA: TGTGCCAGCTCACCACTGAAAAATCCACCTCCTAACTATGGCTACACCTTC; CDR3 protein: CASSPLKNPPPNYGYTF
D gene: TRBD1; clone size: medium-sized; CDR3 length: 16; J gene: TRBJ1-1; V gene: TRBV25-1; CDR3 DNA: TGTGCCAGCAGTGAATACAAGGACAGGACGGCGACTGAAGCTTTCTTT; CDR3 protein: CASSEYKDRTATEAFF
D gene: NA; clone size: NA; CDR3 length: 13; J gene: TRBJ1-2; V gene: TRBV25-1; CDR3 DNA: TGTGCCAGCACTAGCTTGGCTAACTATGGCTACACCTTC; CDR3 protein: CASTSLANYGYTF
D gene: NA; clone size: NA; CDR3 length: 12; J gene: TRBJ1-1; V gene: TRBV29-1; CDR3 DNA: TGCAGCGTCTCCTTCTTGTACGCTGAAGCTTTCTTT; CDR3 protein: CSVSFLYAEAFF
D gene: NA; clone size: NA; CDR3 length: 12; J gene: TRBJ2-5; V gene: TRBV2; CDR3 DNA: TGTGCCAGCAATTCAGGGCAAGAGACCCAGTACTTC; CDR3 protein: CASNSGQETQYF
D gene: NA; clone size: NA; CDR3 length: 17; J gene: TRBJ1-3; V gene: TRBV6-2/TRBV6-3; CDR3 DNA: TGTGCCAGCAGTACGGGACAACTAGGATTCTCTGGAAACACCATATATTTT; CDR3 protein: CASSTGQLGFSGNTIYF
D gene: NA; clone size: NA; CDR3 length: 13; J gene: TRBJ2-2; V gene: TRBV6-1; CDR3 DNA: TGTGCCAGCAGCGAAGGGAACGCCGGGGAGCTGTTTTTT; CDR3 protein: CASSEGNAGELFF
D gene: NA; clone size: once; CDR3 length: 16; J gene: TRBJ2-1; V gene: TRBV19; CDR3 DNA: TGTGCCAGTAGTACCCGTCGTGGACAGTCAAACAATGAGCAGTTCTTC; CDR3 protein: CASSTRRGQSNNEQFF
D gene: NA; clone size: NA; CDR3 length: 13; J gene: TRBJ1-5; V gene: TRBV7-2; CDR3 DNA: TGTGCCAGCAGCTTTGGACCTAATCAGCCCCAGCATTTT; CDR3 protein: CASSFGPNQPQHF
D gene: NA; clone size: NA; CDR3 length: 12; J gene: TRBJ2-7; V gene: TRBV2; CDR3 DNA: TGTGCCACCCGGGACAAATCCTACGAGCAGTACTTC; CDR3 protein: CATRDKSYEQYF
D gene: NA; clone size: NA; CDR3 length: 14; J gene: TRBJ1-4; V gene: TRBV5-1; CDR3 DNA: TGCGCCAGCAGCTTGAGGGGGGCGGGAGAAAAACTGTTTTTT; CDR3 protein: CASSLRGAGEKLFF
D gene: NA; clone size: NA; CDR3 length: 16; J gene: TRBJ1-6; V gene: TRBV7-9; CDR3 DNA: TGTGCCAGCAGCTTATACGGACAGCCGGATAATTCACCCCTCCACTTT; CDR3 protein: CASSLYGQPDNSPLHF
D gene: TRBD1; clone size: few; CDR3 length: 15; J gene: TRBJ1-6; V gene: TRBV19; CDR3 DNA: TGTGCCAGTAGTATGACAGGGGAGAGGAATTCACCCCTCCACTTT; CDR3 protein: CASSMTGERNSPLHF
D gene: NA; clone size: NA; CDR3 length: 15; J gene: TRBJ1-2; V gene: TRBV28; CDR3 DNA: TGTGCCAGCAGTTTAAGAGGCAGGGCAAACCGGGGCTACACCTTC; CDR3 protein: CASSLRGRANRGYTF
D gene: TRBD1; clone size: NA; CDR3 length: 14; J gene: TRBJ2-7; V gene: TRBV19; CDR3 DNA: TGTGCCACCCGACAGGGGGCCACCTTCTACGAGCAGTACTTC; CDR3 protein: CATRQGATFYEQYF
D gene: NA; clone size: NA; CDR3 length: 13; J gene: TRBJ1-4; V gene: TRBV12-3/TRBV12-4; CDR3 DNA: TGTGCCAGCAGTTTCACGGGTAATGAAAAACTGTTTTTT; CDR3 protein: CASSFTGNEKLFF
D gene: TRBD2; clone size: NA; CDR3 length: 19; J gene: TRBJ2-3; V gene: TRBV7-2; CDR3 DNA: TGTGCCAGCAGCCCACAATACCCCGGACTAGCGGGGTCCCCAGATACGCAGTATTTT; CDR3 protein: CASSPQYPGLAGSPDTQYF
D gene: NA; clone size: few; CDR3 length: 17; J gene: TRBJ1-2; V gene: TRBV5-5; CDR3 DNA: TGTGCCAGCAGCTTGGGCGCCAGGCCGCCGCGGAACTATGGCTACACCTTC; CDR3 protein: CASSLGARPPRNYGYTF
D gene: NA; clone size: NA; CDR3 length: 14; J gene: TRBJ2-5; V gene: TRBV6-5; CDR3 DNA: TGTGCCAGCAGTTATAACTCCATCGAAGAGACCCAGTACTTC; CDR3 protein: CASSYNSIEETQYF